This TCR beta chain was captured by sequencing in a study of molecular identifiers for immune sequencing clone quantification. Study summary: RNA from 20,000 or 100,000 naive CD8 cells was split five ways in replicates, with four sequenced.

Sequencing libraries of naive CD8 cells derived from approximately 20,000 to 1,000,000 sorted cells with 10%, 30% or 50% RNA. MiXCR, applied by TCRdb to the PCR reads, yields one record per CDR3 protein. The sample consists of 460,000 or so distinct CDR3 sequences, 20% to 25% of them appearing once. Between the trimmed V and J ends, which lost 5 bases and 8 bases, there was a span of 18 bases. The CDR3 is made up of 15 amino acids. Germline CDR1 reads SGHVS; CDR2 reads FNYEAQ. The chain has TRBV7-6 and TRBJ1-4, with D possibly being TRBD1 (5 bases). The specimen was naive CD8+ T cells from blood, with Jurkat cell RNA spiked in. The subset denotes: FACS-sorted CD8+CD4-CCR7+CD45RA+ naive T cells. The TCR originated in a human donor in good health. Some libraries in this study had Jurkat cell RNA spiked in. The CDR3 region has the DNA TGTGCCAGCAGCCCCCGGCGGGGGGGGATGGAAAAACTGTTTTTT. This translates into CASSPRRGGMEKLFF.